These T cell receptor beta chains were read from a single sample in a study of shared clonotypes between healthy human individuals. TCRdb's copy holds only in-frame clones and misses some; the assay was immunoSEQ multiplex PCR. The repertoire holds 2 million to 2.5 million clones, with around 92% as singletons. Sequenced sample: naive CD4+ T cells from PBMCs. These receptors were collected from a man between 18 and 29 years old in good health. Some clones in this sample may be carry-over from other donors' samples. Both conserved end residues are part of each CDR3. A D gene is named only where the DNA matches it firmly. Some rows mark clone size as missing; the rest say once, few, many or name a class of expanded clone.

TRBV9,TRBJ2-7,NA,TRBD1,CASSVAPGQTRGEQYF,TGTGCCAGCAGCGTAGCCCCGGGACAGACCCGCGGGGAGCAGTACTTC
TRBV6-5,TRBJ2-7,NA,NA,CASSYDRGSYEQYF,TGTGCCAGCAGTTATGACCGGGGCTCCTACGAGCAGTACTTC
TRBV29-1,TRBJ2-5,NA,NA,CSADEGGETQYF,TGCAGCGCCGACGAGGGGGGAGAGACCCAGTACTTC
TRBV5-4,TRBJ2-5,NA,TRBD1,CASSMTGGGETQYF,TGTGCCAGCAGCATGACAGGGGGAGGAGAGACCCAGTACTTC
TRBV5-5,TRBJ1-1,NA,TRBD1,CASSLEGQGYTEAFF,TGTGCCAGCAGCTTGGAAGGACAGGGATACACTGAAGCTTTCTTT
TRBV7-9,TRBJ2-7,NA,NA,CASSYGGLLYEQYF,TGTGCCAGCAGCTATGGGGGGCTTCTATACGAGCAGTACTTC
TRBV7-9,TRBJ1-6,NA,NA,CASSLAPLPGVSPLHF,TGTGCCAGCAGCTTAGCGCCACTCCCGGGTGTTTCACCCCTCCACTTT
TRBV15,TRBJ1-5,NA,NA,CATSRDFGLSLSNQPQHF,TGTGCCACCAGCAGAGATTTTGGCCTATCCCTTAGCAATCAGCCCCAGCATTTT
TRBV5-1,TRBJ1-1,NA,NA,CASTTGHLNTEAFF,TGCGCCAGCACCACGGGACACCTGAACACTGAAGCTTTCTTT
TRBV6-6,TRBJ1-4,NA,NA,CASSYSEPTDEKLFF,TGTGCCAGCAGTTACTCCGAGCCCACGGATGAAAAACTGTTTTTT
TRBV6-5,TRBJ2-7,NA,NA,CASRRDREAYEQYF,TGTGCCAGCAGACGAGACAGGGAGGCCTACGAGCAGTACTTC
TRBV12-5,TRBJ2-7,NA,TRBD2,CASALSGGLAAYEQYF,TGTGCTAGTGCCTTATCCGGGGGACTAGCGGCGTACGAGCAGTACTTC
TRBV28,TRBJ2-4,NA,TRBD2,CASSFGGLAGPGDIQYF,TGTGCCAGCAGTTTTGGCGGACTAGCGGGACCTGGGGACATTCAGTACTTC
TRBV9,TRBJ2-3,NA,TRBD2,CASSVLAGREADTQYF,TGTGCCAGCAGCGTACTAGCGGGGAGAGAGGCAGATACGCAGTATTTT
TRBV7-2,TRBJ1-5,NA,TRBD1,CASSQSGQWGNQPQHF,TGTGCCAGCAGCCAATCGGGACAGTGGGGCAATCAGCCCCAGCATTTT
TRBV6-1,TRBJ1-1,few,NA,CASSRGTAFF,TGTGCCAGCAGTCGGGGGACAGCTTTCTTT
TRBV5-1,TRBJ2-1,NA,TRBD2,CASSREASGSNEQFF,TGCGCCAGCAGCAGGGAGGCTAGCGGGAGTAATGAGCAGTTCTTC
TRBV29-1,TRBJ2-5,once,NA,CSVEGGGKETQYF,TGCAGCGTTGAAGGTGGGGGGAAAGAGACCCAGTACTTC
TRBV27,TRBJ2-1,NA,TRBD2,CASRIRGTSGVKNEQFF,TGTGCCAGCAGAATAAGGGGGACTAGCGGAGTAAAGAATGAGCAGTTCTTC
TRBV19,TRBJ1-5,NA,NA,CASSADTWKGDQPQHF,TGTGCCAGTAGTGCCGACACCTGGAAGGGCGATCAGCCCCAGCATTTT
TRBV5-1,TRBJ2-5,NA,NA,CASSLMSQGQETQYF,TGCGCCAGCAGCTTGATGTCGCAGGGCCAAGAGACCCAGTACTTC
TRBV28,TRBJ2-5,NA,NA,CASSFGTAAETQYF,TGTGCCAGCAGTTTTGGGACTGCGGCAGAGACCCAGTACTTC
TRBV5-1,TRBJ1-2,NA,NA,CASSPLSPYGYTF,TGCGCCAGCAGCCCCTTGTCCCCTTATGGCTACACCTTC
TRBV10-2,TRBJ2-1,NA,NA,CASSDGSSYNEQFF,TGCGCCAGCAGTGATGGGAGCTCCTACAATGAGCAGTTCTTC
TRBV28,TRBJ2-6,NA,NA,CASTRGQEVSGANVLTF,TGTGCCAGCACTCGGGGCCAAGAAGTCTCTGGGGCCAACGTCCTGACTTTC
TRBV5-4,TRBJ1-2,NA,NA,CASSSKAGDGYTF,TGTGCCAGCAGCTCTAAAGCAGGGGATGGCTACACCTTC
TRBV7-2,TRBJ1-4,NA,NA,CASSLDPRREEKLFF,TGTGCCAGCAGCTTAGATCCTAGGCGCGAAGAAAAACTGTTTTTT
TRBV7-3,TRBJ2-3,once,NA,CASSYSSADTQYF,TGTGCCAGCAGCTACTCTAGTGCCGATACGCAGTATTTT
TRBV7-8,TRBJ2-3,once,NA,CASSTRQGRRFGSGRRADTQYF,TGTGCCAGCAGCACCAGACAGGGGCGACGATTTGGGAGCGGGAGAAGGGCAGATACGCAGTATTTT
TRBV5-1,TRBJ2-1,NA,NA,CASSLVLQGSSYNEQFF,TGCGCCAGCAGCTTGGTATTGCAGGGGAGCTCCTACAATGAGCAGTTCTTC
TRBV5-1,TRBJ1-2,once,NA,CASSLNQGRTNYGYTF,TGCGCCAGCAGCTTGAATCAGGGGCGGACTAACTATGGCTACACCTTC
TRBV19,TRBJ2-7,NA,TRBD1,CASSVDLGQSYEQYF,TGTGCCAGTAGTGTTGACCTGGGACAGAGCTACGAGCAGTACTTC
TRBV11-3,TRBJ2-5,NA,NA,CASSSRPQETQYF,TGTGCCAGCAGCTCCCGGCCCCAAGAGACCCAGTACTTC
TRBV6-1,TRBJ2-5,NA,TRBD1,CASSGDRGRETQYF,TGTGCCAGCAGCGGGGACAGGGGGAGGGAGACCCAGTACTTC
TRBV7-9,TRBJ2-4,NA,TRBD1,CASSFPISEEGQGKNIQYF,TGTGCCAGCAGCTTTCCAATCAGTGAGGAGGGACAGGGTAAAAACATTCAGTACTTC
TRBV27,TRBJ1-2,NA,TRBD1,CASRMPGTGGPYGYTF,TGTGCCAGCAGGATGCCCGGGACAGGGGGTCCCTATGGCTACACCTTC
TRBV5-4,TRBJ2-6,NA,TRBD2,CASSSGLAGTSGANVLTF,TGTGCCAGCAGCTCCGGACTAGCGGGGACCTCTGGGGCCAACGTCCTGACTTTC
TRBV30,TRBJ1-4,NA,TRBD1,CAGDRGSEKLFF,TGTGCCGGGGACAGGGGGAGTGAAAAACTGTTTTTT
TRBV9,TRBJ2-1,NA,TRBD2,CASSATTSMGLNEQFF,TGTGCCAGCAGCGCGACGACTAGCATGGGGCTCAATGAGCAGTTCTTC
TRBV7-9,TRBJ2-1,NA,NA,CASSLGLLSDEQFF,TGTGCCAGCAGCTTGGGACTCCTCAGCGATGAGCAGTTCTTC
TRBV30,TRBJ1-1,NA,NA,CAWSSIEIMNTEAFF,TGTGCCTGGAGTTCGATCGAGATAATGAACACTGAAGCTTTCTTT
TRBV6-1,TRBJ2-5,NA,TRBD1,CASSTRQGPWTQYF,TGTGCCAGCAGTACGAGACAGGGTCCGTGGACCCAGTACTTC
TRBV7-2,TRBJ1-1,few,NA,CASSLVLGETEAFF,TGTGCCAGCAGCTTAGTTCTGGGCGAGACTGAAGCTTTCTTT
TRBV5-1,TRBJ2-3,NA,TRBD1,CASSFGQGTYTQYF,TGCGCCAGCAGCTTCGGACAGGGGACGTATACGCAGTATTTT
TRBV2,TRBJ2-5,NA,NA,CASRTEETQYF,TGTGCCAGCAGGACAGAAGAGACCCAGTACTTC
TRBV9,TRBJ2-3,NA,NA,CASSPRGAGTDTQYF,TGTGCCAGCAGCCCCAGGGGCGCGGGCACAGATACGCAGTATTTT
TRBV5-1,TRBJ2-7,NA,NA,CASSSGQPGEQYF,TGCGCCAGCAGCTCCGGACAGCCGGGCGAGCAGTACTTC
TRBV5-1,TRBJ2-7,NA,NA,CASRRAPEEEQYF,TGCGCCAGCAGACGGGCCCCGGAGGAGGAGCAGTACTTC
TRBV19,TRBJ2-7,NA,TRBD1,CASRKDRPPYEQYF,TGTGCCAGTAGGAAGGACAGGCCGCCCTACGAGCAGTACTTC
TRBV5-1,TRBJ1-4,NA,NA,CASSPGDTNEKLFF,TGCGCCAGCAGCCCCGGTGATACTAATGAAAAACTGTTTTTT
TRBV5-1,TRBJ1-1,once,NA,CASSPGSGNPEAFF,TGCGCCAGCAGCCCTGGGTCGGGAAACCCTGAAGCTTTCTTT
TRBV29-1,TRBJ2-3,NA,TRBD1,CSTGTAMTDTQYF,TGCAGCACCGGGACAGCGATGACAGATACGCAGTATTTT
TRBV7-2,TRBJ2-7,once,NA,CASSNTGREQYF,TGTGCCAGCAGTAACACAGGGCGCGAGCAGTACTTC
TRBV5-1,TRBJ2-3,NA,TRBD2,CASSLSPRAGETDTQYF,TGCGCCAGCAGCTTGTCCCCCAGGGCGGGAGAAACGGATACGCAGTATTTT
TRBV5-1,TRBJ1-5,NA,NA,CASSLGVGTGQPQHF,TGCGCCAGCAGCTTGGGCGTGGGAACCGGTCAGCCCCAGCATTTT
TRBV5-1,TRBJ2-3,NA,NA,CASSRGQTSTDTQYF,TGCGCCAGCAGCCGAGGACAGACAAGCACAGATACGCAGTATTTT
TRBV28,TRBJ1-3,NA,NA,CASSSGIGNTIYF,TGTGCCAGCAGTTCAGGGATTGGAAACACCATATATTTT
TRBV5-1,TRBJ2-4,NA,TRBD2,CASSLAGGRVDIQYF,TGCGCCAGCAGCTTGGCGGGCGGGAGGGTGGACATTCAGTACTTC
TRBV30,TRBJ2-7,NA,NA,CAWARELNEQYF,TGTGCCTGGGCCAGGGAGTTGAACGAGCAGTACTTC
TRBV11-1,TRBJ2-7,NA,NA,CASSAQDEQYF,TGTGCCAGCAGCGCGCAGGACGAGCAGTACTTC